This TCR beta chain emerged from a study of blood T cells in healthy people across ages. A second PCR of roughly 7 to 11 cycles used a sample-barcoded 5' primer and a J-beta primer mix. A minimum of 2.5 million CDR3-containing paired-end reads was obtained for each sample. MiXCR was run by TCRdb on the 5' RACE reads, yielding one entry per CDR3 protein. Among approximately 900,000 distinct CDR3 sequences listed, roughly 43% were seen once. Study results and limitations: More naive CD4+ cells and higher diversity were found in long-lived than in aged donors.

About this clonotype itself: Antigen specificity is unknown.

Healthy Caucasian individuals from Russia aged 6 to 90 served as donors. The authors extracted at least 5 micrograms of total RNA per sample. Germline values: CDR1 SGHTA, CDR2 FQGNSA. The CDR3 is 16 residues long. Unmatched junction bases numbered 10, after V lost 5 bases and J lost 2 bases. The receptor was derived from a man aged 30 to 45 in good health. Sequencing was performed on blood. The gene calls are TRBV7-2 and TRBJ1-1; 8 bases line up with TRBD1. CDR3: CASSARPGGGNTEAFF. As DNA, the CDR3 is TGTGCCAGCAGCGCCAGGCCAGGGGGCGGAAACACTGAAGCTTTCTTT.